This T cell receptor (beta chain) was obtained from a study of T cells in Graves' hyperthyroidism and ophthalmopathy. Study-level results: Blood also contained most expanded thyroid clonotypes above 0.001.

On this clonotype: Its antigen remains unknown.

Using RNA transcripts as the source, TCR beta CDR3 regions were amplified. In the first-round RT-PCR of the TCR CDR3, the HTBI primer set was used. TCRdb reprocessed the multiplex PCR reads with MiXCR, giving one entry per CDR3 protein. The table includes around 600,000 distinct CDR3 sequences, approximately 15% detected once. V gave up 6 bases and J gave up 6 bases, with 14 bases separating them. Germline V gene data show CDR1 as MNHEY and CDR2 as SMNVEV (reference sequence). The CDR3 runs 13 residues. The sequence derives from a woman aged 50 to 60 with Graves' ophthalmopathy. Specimen: blood. The chain combines TRBV27 with TRBJ1-1; D unclear. CDR3 protein: CASRALRGSEAFF. CDR3 nucleotide sequence: TGTGCCAGCAGGGCGTTAAGAGGATCTGAAGCTTTCTTT.